Below are 23 T cell receptor beta chains sequenced from a single sample in a study of T-cell memory formation after mild COVID-19. TCRdb itself ran the 5' RACE reads through MiXCR, one entry per CDR3 protein. There are about 110,000 distinct CDR3 sequences in the sample; 15% to 20% occur only once, and approximately 5% lies in the top ten. The sample consisted of PBMCs or a T cell subset sorted from them (not recorded which). These receptors originate from a man aged 18 to 30 who had mild COVID-19 (a few samples of this study predate the infection). Cell type and time point are not known.

In this sample, this clonotype turned up a few times. J is TRBJ1-1 and V is TRBV5-1, with D perhaps TRBD1 (6 bases). Germline lookup yields CDR1 SGHRS and CDR2 YFSETQ. This CDR3 contains 15 residues. V dropped 4 bases and J dropped 4 bases, with 17 bases sitting between them. The CDR3 loop is CASSRDGGLSTEAFF. The CDR3 DNA is TGCGCCAGCAGCCGAGACGGGGGGCTGAGCACTGAAGCTTTCTTT. Looking up the rest from reference TRBV5-1 and TRBJ1-1 gives the full variable domain: KAGVTQTPRYLIKTRGQQVTLSCSPISGHRSVSWYQQTPGQGLQFLFEYFSETQRNKGNFPGRFSGRQFSNSRSEMNVSTLELGDSALYLCASSRDGGLSTEAFFGQGTRLTVV.

This chain's CDR3 is CSASSREGKPQHF. The CDR3 nucleotides are TGCAGTGCTAGTTCCAGGGAAGGAAAGCCCCAGCATTTT. The chain carries TRBV20-1 and TRBJ1-5, with a weak D call TRBD1 (5 bases). With 3 bases removed from V and 8 bases from J, the gap between germline ends came to 14 bases. The CDR3 covers 13 residues. Looked up from germline, CDR1 is DFQATT and CDR2 is SNEGSKA (reference sequence).

This clonotype occurred a few times. The chain has TRBV7-8 and TRBJ2-7, with D possibly matching TRBD1 (6 bases). Germline V gene data show CDR1 as SGHVS and CDR2 as FQNEAQ. This CDR3 contains 11 residues. The CDR3 region is CASSLDREIRV. CDR3 DNA: TGTGCCAGCAGCTTAGACAGGGAGATTCGCGTC.

The CDR3 DNA reads as TGTGCCAGCAGAAACTACAGGGGTACCTATGGCTACACCTTC. This encodes CASRNYRGTYGYTF. The chain couples TRBV12-3 or TRBV12-4 to TRBJ1-2; 7 bases match TRBD1. This CDR3 has 14 amino acids. V lost 6 bases, J lost 4 bases, and 8 bases stayed unmatched.

This clonotype occurred a few times. The CDR3 region is CAISDVGGANVLTF. The CDR3 bases are TGTGCCATCAGTGACGTAGGTGGGGCCAACGTCCTGACTTTC. This chain connects TRBV10-3 to TRBJ2-6; D call uncertain. Per germline, CDR1 ENHRY and CDR2 SYGVKD. The V and J ends lost 3 bases and 3 bases respectively, with 6 bases between them. CDR3 length: 14 residues.

The sample holds a few counts of this clonotype. V gene TRBV5-5 combines with J gene TRBJ2-5; 9 nucleotides align to TRBD1. Germline assignment: CDR1 SGHKS and CDR2 YYEKEE (reference sequence). V lost 4 bases, J lost 3 bases, and 4 bases stayed unmatched. CDR3 length equals 14 residues. CDR3 region: CASSPRTGEETQYF. CDR3 bases: TGTGCCAGCAGCCCGCGGACAGGGGAAGAGACCCAGTACTTC.

This clonotype was observed a handful of times. The rearrangement uses TRBV7-9 and TRBJ2-3, with a weak D call TRBD2 (6 bases). The CDR3 consists of 15 residues. V dropped 4 bases and J dropped 7 bases, with 18 bases sitting between them. Per the germline V gene, CDR1 is SEHNR and CDR2 is FQNEAQ (reference sequence). This chain's CDR3 is CASSWGSGEINTQYF. The CDR3, as DNA: TGTGCCAGCAGCTGGGGTAGCGGAGAGATTAATACGCAGTATTTT.

There are a few counts of this clonotype. This chain links TRBV20-1 with TRBJ2-1; no firm D call. The V gene's germline CDR1 is DFQATT and CDR2 SNEGSKA (reference sequence). The CDR3 loop spans 16 amino acids. Trimming removed 0 bases at V and 0 bases at J, with 12 bases between. The CDR3 bases are TGCAGTGCTAGAGATCCGGGCACGATCTCCTACAATGAGCAGTTCTTC. It encodes CSARDPGTISYNEQFF.

In its sample, this clonotype was seen a few times. This chain links TRBV12-3 or TRBV12-4 with TRBJ2-3; 8 nucleotides line up with TRBD1. This CDR3 comprises 13 residues. The V and J ends lost 5 bases and 6 bases, in that order; junction bases with no gene match: 4. The CDR3 sequence is CASSRDRRDTQYF. The CDR3 nucleotides read TGTGCCAGCAGTAGGGACAGGCGGGATACGCAGTATTTT.

The chain links TRBV6-2 or TRBV6-3 to TRBJ2-2, with TRBD2 as a possible D gene (6 bases). Germline assignment: CDR1 MNHEY and CDR2 SVGEGT. This CDR3 has 15 residues. The V gene lost 7 bases and the J gene lost 4 bases, with 16 bases spanning the gap. The CDR3 loop is CASTRRGPRTGELFF. The CDR3 DNA reads TGTGCCAGCACCCGGCGGGGACCCCGCACCGGGGAGCTGTTTTTT.

V gene TRBV5-1 combines with J gene TRBJ2-2; D unresolved. Trimming cost V 4 bases and J 7 bases, with 11 bases left between them. Per the germline V gene, CDR1 is SGHRS and CDR2 is YFSETQ. This CDR3 is 13 amino acids long. The CDR3 DNA reads as TGCGCCAGCAGCCGTGACGCTAACGGGGAGCTGTTTTTT. Translating it yields CASSRDANGELFF.

This clonotype was picked up a small number of times. This chain uses TRBV4-3 with TRBJ1-1; a weak D match, TRBD1 (6 bases). V shed 0 bases and J shed 10 bases, with 12 bases lying between them. Germline CDR1 reads LGHNA; CDR2 reads YSLEER. This CDR3 is built from 13 residues. Here the CDR3 reads CASSQEVGQSAFF. CDR3 nucleotide sequence: TGCGCCAGCAGCCAAGAGGTGGGACAATCAGCTTTCTTT.

This chain uses TRBV6-2 or TRBV6-3 with TRBJ2-3, with TRBD2 as a possible D gene (6 bases). The CDR3 covers 16 residues. Germline CDR1 reads MNHEY; CDR2 reads SVGEGT. Trimming stripped 6 bases from V and 0 bases from J, with 16 bases between. The CDR3 DNA follows: TGTGCCAGCAGGCCCGGCAGGGAGGCGAGCACAGATACGCAGTATTTT. Amino acids: CASRPGREASTDTQYF.

The V and J genes are TRBV20-1 and TRBJ2-2; D is unresolved. Germline V gives CDR1 DFQATT, CDR2 SNEGSKA (reference sequence). The CDR3 has 15 residues. V lost 2 bases, J lost 2 bases, and 12 bases lay in between. In DNA, the CDR3 is TGCAGTGCTAGATGGGGATCTTCCAACACCGGGGAGCTGTTTTTT. Amino acid sequence: CSARWGSSNTGELFF.

The chain recombines TRBV30 with TRBJ2-3, with 9 bases that match TRBD2. The CDR3 extends over 15 amino acids. The germline gives CDR1 GTSNPN, CDR2 SVGIG (reference sequence). V dropped 2 bases and J dropped 6; count of bases not matched to a gene: 9. In DNA, the CDR3 is TGTGCCTGGAGTCTTAGCGGGGGTAGCTTGGATACGCAGTATTTT. This codes for CAWSLSGGSLDTQYF.

V is TRBV9 and J is TRBJ2-7; TRBD1 is a possible D gene (6 bases). The length of the CDR3 is 16 residues. Germline V gene data show CDR1 as SGDLS and CDR2 as YYNGEE. Trimming shortened V by 1 base and J by 2 bases, and 16 bases separated the two germline ends. CDR3 protein: CASSVRPRDKTYEQYF. As DNA, the CDR3 is TGTGCCAGCAGCGTAAGACCACGGGACAAGACCTACGAGCAGTACTTC.

This clonotype was recorded a few times. V is TRBV12-3 or TRBV12-4 and J is TRBJ2-2, with no clear D. The CDR3 contains 16 residues. The V gene lost 5 bases and the J gene lost 4 bases, with 17 bases spanning the gap. The CDR3 here is CASSPRVGSGTGELFF. The DNA for the CDR3 is TGTGCCAGCAGTCCCCGTGTAGGATCAGGCACCGGGGAGCTGTTTTTT.

This clonotype was counted once. The chain joins TRBV20-1 to TRBJ2-5; D ambiguous. The CDR3 is 11 residues long. Trimming took off 3 bases at V and 4 bases at J, with 6 bases between the two ends. Looked up from germline, CDR1 is DFQATT and CDR2 is SNEGSKA (reference sequence). CDR3 loop: CSASFGETQYF. The CDR3, as DNA: TGCAGTGCTAGTTTCGGAGAGACCCAGTACTTC.

This chain joins TRBV7-2 and TRBJ2-5; 8 nucleotides align to TRBD1. This CDR3 contains 14 residues. From germline, CDR1 is SGHTA and CDR2 FQGNSA. With V trimmed by 5 bases and J by 5 bases, 7 bases remained unmatched. This CDR3 reads CASSPDRGWETQYF. DNA of the CDR3: TGTGCCAGCAGCCCAGACAGGGGATGGGAGACCCAGTACTTC.

This clonotype was counted ten times or more. This chain joins TRBV18 and TRBJ2-3; D possibly uses TRBD1 or TRBD2 (5 bases each). Trimming removed 3 bases at V and 3 bases at J, with 13 bases between. Germline CDR1 reads KGHSH; CDR2 reads LQKENI. This CDR3 is built from 15 residues. CDR3 sequence (DNA): TGTGCCAGCTCACCCTCCGAGGGGAGAACAGATACGCAGTATTTT. Encoded protein: CASSPSEGRTDTQYF.

This chain uses TRBV2 with TRBJ1-4; D is unclear. Germline loops: CDR1 SNHLY, CDR2 FYNNEI. The V end lost 1 base, the J end lost 7 bases, and 10 bases lay between the germline ends. The length of the CDR3 is 14 residues. CDR3 DNA: TGTGCCAGCAGTGAAGTGATAGGGCCTGAAAAACTGTTTTTT. It yields the protein CASSEVIGPEKLFF.

This clonotype was recorded many times. The V call is TRBV3-1, the J call TRBJ2-6, with D tentatively TRBD2 (6 bases). The ends were cut back, 3 bases at V and 0 bases at J, with 15 bases in the middle. Germline loops: CDR1 LGHDT, CDR2 YNNKEL (reference sequence). The CDR3 has 18 amino acids. CDR3 sequence reads: CASSHGSGESSGANVLTF. In DNA form, the CDR3 reads TGTGCCAGCAGCCACGGCTCGGGGGAGTCCTCTGGGGCCAACGTCCTGACTTTC.

The chain has TRBV11-2 and TRBJ1-1, with 7 nucleotides matching TRBD1. Germline loops: CDR1 SGHAT, CDR2 FQNNGV. After removal of 5 bases from V and 3 bases from J, the junction contained 3 bases not matched to a gene. CDR3 length: 13 residues. For the CDR3, the DNA is TGTGCCAGCAGCCCGGACAGGTACACTGAAGCTTTCTTT. Protein product: CASSPDRYTEAFF.